Below are 31 T cell receptor beta chains sequenced from a single sample in a study of blood T cell repertoires in COVID-19. The protocol was immunoSEQ multiplex PCR, while the TCRdb copy is restricted to in-frame clones and leaves out a portion. This sample has some 260,000 clones; about 80% occur once, and the top ten carry roughly 4%. Sequencing was carried out using PBMCs or T cells enriched from blood (not recorded which). The receptors here all came from a man aged 25-40 years with acute COVID-19.

The V call is TRBV27, the J call TRBJ2-3, with a possible D match to TRBD1 (5 bases). This CDR3 is built from 15 residues. In germline, CDR1 is MNHEY, CDR2 SMNVEV (reference sequence). Between the trimmed V and J ends, which lost 7 bases and 3 bases, there was a span of 17 bases. The CDR3 region has the DNA TGTGCCAGCAAGCCTAGGGGAATTCGAACAGATACGCAGTATTTT. Translating it yields CASKPRGIRTDTQYF.

The chain employs TRBV30 and TRBJ1-1, with D maybe TRBD1 (5 bases). In germline, CDR1 is GTSNPN, CDR2 SVGIG (reference sequence). CDR3 length equals 13 residues. The V end was cut by 8 bases, the J end by 6 bases, with 19 bases between. The CDR3 reads CAGPGDLGAEAFF. The CDR3 DNA is TGTGCCGGGCCCGGGGACTTGGGGGCTGAAGCTTTCTTT.

The chain links TRBV2 to TRBJ1-3; 9 positions agree with TRBD1. Unmatched junction bases numbered 3, after V lost 4 bases and J lost 2 bases. CDR3 size: 15 residues. Looked up from germline, CDR1 is SNHLY and CDR2 is FYNNEI. The CDR3 loop is CASSVRQGAGNTIYF. CDR3 DNA: TGTGCCAGCAGTGTAAGACAGGGGGCTGGAAACACCATATATTTT.

This clone showed up just once. The chain joins TRBV27 to TRBJ1-5; a weak D match, TRBD1 (5 bases). V was trimmed by 3 bases and J by 6 bases, leaving 12 bases between them. The CDR3 contains 14 residues. Per the germline V gene, CDR1 is MNHEY and CDR2 is SMNVEV (reference sequence). The CDR3 region is CASSFRQGGQPQHF. CDR3 DNA: TGTGCCAGCAGTTTTCGGCAGGGTGGTCAGCCCCAGCATTTT.

V usage is TRBV14 and J usage is TRBJ1-2; 10 bases are a match to TRBD1. The germline V gene encodes CDR1 SGHDN and CDR2 FVKESK. The V and J ends lost 5 bases and 5 bases, in that order; junction bases with no gene match: 8. The CDR3 has 15 amino acids. Written as DNA, the CDR3 is TGTGCCAGCAGCTCCCCCGGGACAGGGGTTTATGGCTACACCTTC. Its protein is CASSSPGTGVYGYTF.

This clone was seen a few times. The chain has TRBV19 and TRBJ1-6; TRBD1 matches 10 bases. The CDR3 has 16 residues. Losses at the gene ends were 4 bases for V and 14 bases for J; bases not matched to a gene: 14. Germline lookup yields CDR1 LNHDA and CDR2 SQIVND (reference sequence). The CDR3 coding sequence is TGTGCCAGTAGTACATCCGGGACAGGGGCCGCGGAGACCCTCCACTTT. Its translation is CASSTSGTGAAETLHF.

This rearrangement joins TRBV21-1 to TRBJ1-5. TRBV21-1 is given as a pseudogene. The CDR3 is 18 amino acids. CDR3 loop: CASSNRDLRLSSNQPQHF. The CDR3 DNA reads as TGTGCCAGCAGCAATCGGGACTTAAGGCTGAGTAGCAATCAGCCCCAGCATTTT.

The chain recombines TRBV28 with TRBJ1-2, with TRBD1 matching over 8 bases. The CDR3 runs 15 residues. The J segment lost 6 bases and the V segment lost 8 bases, leaving 14 bases of the junction unmatched. Germline CDR1 and CDR2: MDHEN and SYDVKM. The CDR3 bases are TGTGCCAGCTTGCACTCAGGGGGCGCAGACGATGGCTACACCTTC. This gives the protein CASLHSGGADDGYTF.

The CDR3 sequence: CASSLASGGFTGELFF. In DNA form, the CDR3 reads TGTGCCAGCAGCTTGGCTAGCGGGGGGTTTACCGGGGAGCTGTTTTTT. This chain uses TRBV5-4 with TRBJ2-2; 11 bases align to TRBD2. Germline V gene data show CDR1 as SGHNT and CDR2 as YYREEE (reference sequence). The CDR3 loop spans 16 amino acids. V shed 0 bases, J shed 5 bases, and the junction held 3 bases outside the gene matches.

The chain joins TRBV27 to TRBJ2-2, with TRBD2 matching over 8 bases. Germline V gene sequence: CDR1 MNHEY, CDR2 SMNVEV (reference sequence). CDR3 length: 14 residues. V shed 4 bases, J shed 7 bases, and the junction held 5 bases outside the gene matches. This CDR3 is CASSWASGRGELFF. In DNA form, the CDR3 reads TGTGCCAGCAGTTGGGCTAGCGGGCGCGGGGAGCTGTTTTTT.

About this clone itself: One end of the junction fails to match germline, which may point to a read error. The chain links TRBV5-1 to TRBJ2-2; TRBD2 is a possible D gene (6 bases). The CDR3 runs 13 residues. CDR1 and CDR2 (germline): SGHRS, YFSETQ. The CDR3 sequence is CASSLGGTGELFF. The CDR3 DNA reads as TGTGCCAGCAGCTTGGGAGGAACCGGGGAGCTGTTTTTT.

V usage is TRBV3-1 (or the pseudogene TRBV3-2) and J usage is TRBJ1-5; 7 bases align to TRBD1. The CDR3 consists of 14 residues. Germline trimming cut 1 base from V and 5 bases from J; bases unmatched to any gene: 2. From germline, CDR1 is LGHDT and CDR2 YNNKEL (reference sequence). CDR3 sequence: CASSQGGGDQPQHF. CDR3 nucleotides: TGTGCCAGCAGCCAAGGAGGGGGCGATCAGCCCCAGCATTTT.

This rearrangement joins TRBV6-5 to TRBJ1-1; D is perhaps TRBD1 (6 bases). Germline CDR1 MNHEY, CDR2 SVGAGI. The CDR3 is made up of 14 amino acids. Between the trimmed V and J ends, which lost 10 bases and 3 bases, there was a span of 18 bases. CDR3 sequence reads: CATNIFKGDTEAFF. DNA of the CDR3: TGTGCCACCAACATTTTCAAGGGGGACACTGAAGCTTTCTTT.

The chain recombines TRBV18 with TRBJ2-2; 14 bases are shared with TRBD2. From germline, CDR1 is KGHSH and CDR2 LQKENI. This CDR3 has 20 amino acids. J lost 0 bases, V lost 3 bases, and 9 bases had no gene match. CDR3 residues: CASSPPGLAGGHTNTGELFF. Here the CDR3 DNA reads TGTGCCAGCTCACCTCCAGGACTAGCGGGGGGACATACGAACACCGGGGAGCTGTTTTTT.

V is TRBV24-1 and J is TRBJ1-3, with 8 bases lining up with TRBD1. The germline CDR1 and CDR2 sequences are KGHDR and SFDVKD. After removal of 4 bases from V and 4 bases from J, the junction contained 5 bases not matched to a gene. The CDR3 covers 15 residues. The CDR3 spells CATSDPRTGGNTIYF. The CDR3 DNA reads TGTGCCACCAGTGACCCCCGGACAGGGGGAAACACCATATATTTT.

The chain couples TRBV19 to TRBJ1-1; D is unresolved. Trimming cost V 5 bases and J 1 base, with 14 bases left between them. Germline CDR1 LNHDA, CDR2 SQIVND (reference sequence). The CDR3 runs 15 residues. CDR3 sequence: CASSASTYSNTEAFF. The CDR3 DNA reads as TGTGCCAGTAGTGCCTCTACCTACTCGAACACTGAAGCTTTCTTT.

V is TRBV18 and J is TRBJ1-1, with D hard to call. The V gene's germline CDR1 is KGHSH and CDR2 LQKENI. The CDR3 is 13 residues long. The germline V and J ends were trimmed by 4 bases and 5 bases, with 11 bases remaining between them. CDR3 bases: TGTGCCAGCTCACTCAGCGGGGAGACTGAAGCTTTCTTT. Its protein product is CASSLSGETEAFF. Looking up the rest from reference TRBV18 and TRBJ1-1 gives the full variable domain: NAGVMQNPRHLVRRRGQEARLRCSPMKGHSHVYWYRQLPEEGLKFMVYLQKENIIDESGMPKERFSAEFPKEGPSILRIQQVVRGDSAAYFCASSLSGETEAFFGQGTRLTVV.

The V and J genes are TRBV24-1 and TRBJ2-1; TRBD2 aligns across 9 bases. Germline CDR1 and CDR2: KGHDR and SFDVKD. Trimming took 4 bases from V and 1 from J; bases not matched to a gene: 4. The CDR3 is 16 amino acids. The CDR3 region is CATSDRGRGSYNEQFF. CDR3 in DNA: TGTGCCACCAGTGACCGCGGGAGGGGTTCCTACAATGAGCAGTTCTTC.

In this sample, this clone turned up a few times. This rearrangement joins TRBV10-1 to TRBJ1-6; D might be TRBD1 (6 bases). Trimming cost V 8 bases and J 6 bases, with 14 bases left between them. The CDR3 consists of 14 residues. Germline V lookup: CDR1 WNHNN, CDR2 SYGVQD (reference sequence). For the CDR3, the DNA is TGCGCCAGCTGGGCCGGGACAAGTAATTCACCCCTCCACTTT. This codes for CASWAGTSNSPLHF.

This clone was observed many times. J is TRBJ2-2 and V is TRBV3-1 (or the pseudogene TRBV3-2); D remains ambiguous. This CDR3 has 13 amino acids. The V gene lost 3 bases and the J gene lost 6 bases, with 8 bases spanning the gap. CDR1 and CDR2 (germline): LGHDT, YNNKEL (reference sequence). The CDR3 loop is CASSQEWPGELFF. For the CDR3, the DNA is TGTGCCAGCAGCCAGGAGTGGCCCGGGGAGCTGTTTTTT.

The chain is built from TRBV5-1 and TRBJ2-3; 11 bases are a match to TRBD1. The CDR3 contains 15 residues. The germline gives CDR1 SGHRS, CDR2 YFSETQ. The V and J ends lost 5 bases and 1 base, in that order; junction bases with no gene match: 3. Here the CDR3 DNA reads TGCGCCAGCAGTAAGGACAGGGGGCGCACAGATACGCAGTATTTT. This encodes CASSKDRGRTDTQYF.

The rearrangement uses TRBV5-1 and TRBJ1-6, with 8 nucleotides matching TRBD1. J gave up 6 bases and V 0 bases, and 8 bases lay outside the gene matches. Germline loops: CDR1 SGHRS, CDR2 YFSETQ. The CDR3 has 17 residues. The CDR3 region has the DNA TGCGCCAGCAGCTTGGCGGGAGGACAGGGCGGTAATTCACCCCTCCACTTT. This codes for CASSLAGGQGGNSPLHF.

V usage is TRBV19 and J usage is TRBJ2-1, with D perhaps matching TRBD2 (6 bases). The V end was cut by 1 base, the J end by 8 bases, with 9 bases between. CDR1 is LNHDA and CDR2 is SQIVND in the germline V gene (reference sequence). The CDR3 sequence is 13 residues long. The CDR3 loop reads CASSIGQRDEQFF. In nucleotides, the CDR3 is TGTGCCAGTAGTATAGGGCAGCGGGATGAGCAGTTCTTC.

The J gene is TRBJ1-5, the V gene TRBV19; 7 bases map to TRBD1. The CDR3 length is 15 residues. Per germline, CDR1 LNHDA and CDR2 SQIVND (reference sequence). V was pared by 0 bases and J by 4 bases, with 3 bases of the junction left unmatched. Here the CDR3 DNA reads TGTGCCAGTAGTATAGACCGGGACAGAAATCAGCCCCAGCATTTT. Translating gives CASSIDRDRNQPQHF.

The V and J genes are TRBV6-2 or TRBV6-3 and TRBJ1-1; tentatively, D is TRBD1 (6 bases). V gave up 0 bases and J gave up 1 base, with 6 bases separating them. This CDR3 is built from 14 residues. Germline CDR1 is MNHEY and CDR2 is SVGEGT. The CDR3 DNA reads as TGTGCCAGCAGTTACTCGACAGGGAACACTGAAGCTTTCTTT. Translating gives CASSYSTGNTEAFF.

This clone was picked up one time. The V and J genes are TRBV3-1 (or the pseudogene TRBV3-2) and TRBJ2-3, with unresolved D. CDR1 and CDR2 from the germline V gene are LGHDT and YNNKEL (reference sequence). Trimming cost V 1 base and J 8 bases, with 13 bases left between them. This CDR3 comprises 14 residues. CDR3 residues: CASSQARLSGTQYF. CDR3 nucleotides: TGTGCCAGCAGCCAAGCTCGGTTGTCTGGTACGCAGTATTTT.

The CDR3 nucleotides read TGTGCCAGCAGCTTACGGTCGGGACTAGTGGGATATCCGTTCTTC. Encoded protein: CASSLRSGLVGYPFF. The rearrangement joins TRBV7-9 to TRBJ2-1; 8 bases agree with TRBD2. In germline, CDR1 is SEHNR, CDR2 FQNEAQ (reference sequence). J was trimmed by 15 bases and V by 2 bases; bases with no gene match: 15. The CDR3 is 15 amino acids. The full variable domain, completed using reference TRBV7-9 and TRBJ2-1, is DTGVSQNPRHKITKRGQNVTFRCDPISEHNRLYWYRQTLGQGPEFLTYFQNEAQLEKSRLLSDRFSAERPKGSFSTLEIQRTEQGDSAMYLCASSLRSGLVGYPFFGPGTRLTVL.

J is TRBJ2-2 and V is TRBV5-4, with a tentative D call TRBD1 (5 bases). There are 14 residues in the CDR3. Trimming took 0 bases from V and 5 from J, leaving 8 bases between them. Germline CDR1 is SGHNT and CDR2 is YYREEE (reference sequence). CDR3 residues: CASSLEKGTGELFF. CDR3 nucleotide sequence: TGTGCCAGCAGCTTGGAAAAGGGGACCGGGGAGCTGTTTTTT.

The chain employs TRBV11-2 and TRBJ2-2, with 9 bases aligning to TRBD1. Trimming removed 5 bases from V and 5 bases from J; junction bases left unmatched: 6. CDR1 is SGHAT, CDR2 FQNNGV, per germline. The CDR3 runs to 15 residues. CDR3 sequence (DNA): TGTGCCAGCAGCAGAGGACAGGGGTGGACCGGGGAGCTGTTTTTT. As protein: CASSRGQGWTGELFF.

This chain connects TRBV9 to TRBJ1-5; D unresolved. Deletions cut 0 bases from V and 0 bases from J, with 4 bases between. This CDR3 has 14 residues. The germline V gene encodes CDR1 SGDLS and CDR2 YYNGEE. CDR3 DNA: TGTGCCAGCAGCGTAGGTAGTAGCAATCAGCCCCAGCATTTT. It codes for CASSVGSSNQPQHF.

The chain joins TRBV5-6 to TRBJ1-2; D gene uncertain. V shed 1 base and J shed 2 bases, with 3 bases lying between them. Germline V gene data show CDR1 as SGHDT and CDR2 as YYEEEE. The CDR3 sequence is 12 residues long. The CDR3 region is CASSLQNYGYTF. CDR3 DNA: TGTGCCAGCAGCTTGCAGAACTATGGCTACACCTTC.